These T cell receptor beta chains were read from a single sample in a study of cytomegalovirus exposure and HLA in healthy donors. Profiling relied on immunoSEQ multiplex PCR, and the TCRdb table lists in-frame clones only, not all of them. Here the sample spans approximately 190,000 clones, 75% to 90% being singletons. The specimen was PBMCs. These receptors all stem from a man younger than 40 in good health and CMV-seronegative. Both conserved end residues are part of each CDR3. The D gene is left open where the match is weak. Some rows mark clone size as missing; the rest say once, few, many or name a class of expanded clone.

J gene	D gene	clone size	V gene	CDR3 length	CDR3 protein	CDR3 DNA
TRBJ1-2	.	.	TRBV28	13	CASHHREHSGYTF	TGTGCCAGCCACCACCGGGAACACAGTGGCTACACCTTC
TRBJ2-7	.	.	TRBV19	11	CASPLGHEQYF	TGTGCCAGCCCCTTGGGCCACGAGCAGTACTTC
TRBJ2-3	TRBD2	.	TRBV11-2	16	CASSFLAGGLTDTQYF	TGTGCCAGCAGCTTCCTAGCGGGGGGGCTGACAGATACGCAGTATTTT
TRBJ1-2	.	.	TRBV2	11	CASSEFSGYTF	TGTGCCAGCAGTGAATTTTCGGGCTACACCTTC
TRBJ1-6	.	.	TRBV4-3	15	CASSHGPGGNSPLHF	TGCGCCAGCAGCCACGGACCCGGAGGCAATTCACCCCTCCACTTT
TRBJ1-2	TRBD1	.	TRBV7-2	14	CASSSRQGGSGYTF	TGTGCCAGCAGCTCCCGACAGGGGGGGAGTGGCTACACCTTC
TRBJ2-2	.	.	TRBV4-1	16	CASSQGPQGNTGELFF	TGCGCCAGCAGCCAAGGTCCTCAGGGCAACACCGGGGAGCTGTTTTTT
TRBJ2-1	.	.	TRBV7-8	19	CASSRRLQGEGETYNEQFF	TGTGCCAGCAGCAGGAGACTCCAGGGCGAGGGGGAGACTTACAATGAGCAGTTCTTC
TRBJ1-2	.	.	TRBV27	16	CASSFPLRRTEGGYTF	TGTGCCAGCAGTTTCCCCCTACGTAGGACAGAGGGAGGCTACACCTTC
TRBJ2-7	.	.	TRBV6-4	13	CASSESPSYEQYF	TGTGCCAGCAGTGAGAGTCCCTCCTACGAGCAGTACTTC
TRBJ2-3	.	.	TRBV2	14	CASSQTEATDTQYF	TGTGCCAGCAGTCAGACAGAAGCCACAGATACGCAGTATTTT
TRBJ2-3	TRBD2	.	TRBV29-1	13	CSVEGGVRDTQYF	TGCAGCGTTGAGGGGGGGGTTAGGGATACGCAGTATTTT
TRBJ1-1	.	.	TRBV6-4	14	CASSDSPGMTEAFF	TGTGCCAGCAGTGACTCCCCAGGGATGACTGAAGCTTTCTTT
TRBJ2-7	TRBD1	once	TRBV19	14	CASSGDRGTYEQYF	TGTGCCAGTAGCGGGGACAGGGGGACCTACGAGCAGTACTTC
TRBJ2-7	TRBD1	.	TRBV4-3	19	CASSQEVFRPGQGLYEQYF	TGCGCCAGCAGCCAAGAGGTTTTCAGGCCGGGACAGGGTTTGTACGAGCAGTACTTC